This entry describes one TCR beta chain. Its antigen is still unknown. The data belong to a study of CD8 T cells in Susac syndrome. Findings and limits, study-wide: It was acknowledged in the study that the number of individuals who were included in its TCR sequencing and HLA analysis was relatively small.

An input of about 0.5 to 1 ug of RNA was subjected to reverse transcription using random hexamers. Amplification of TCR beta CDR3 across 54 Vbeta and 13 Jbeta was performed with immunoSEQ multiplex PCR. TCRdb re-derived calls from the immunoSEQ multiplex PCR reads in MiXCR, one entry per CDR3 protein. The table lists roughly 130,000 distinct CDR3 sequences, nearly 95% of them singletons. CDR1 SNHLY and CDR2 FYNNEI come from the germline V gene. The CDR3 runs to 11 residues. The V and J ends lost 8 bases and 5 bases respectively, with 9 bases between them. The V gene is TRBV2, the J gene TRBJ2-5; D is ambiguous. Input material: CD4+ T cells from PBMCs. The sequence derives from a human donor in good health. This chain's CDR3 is CASSTVETQYF. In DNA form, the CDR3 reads TGTGCCAGCTCGACGGTCGAGACCCAGTACTTC.